A single sample is the source of the 5 T cell receptor beta chains below, sequenced in a study of beta chain features in type 1 diabetes. Reverse transcription of all isolated RNA meant that expressed TCRB transcripts were sequenced. Sequencing was performed with immunoSEQ multiplex PCR; in TCRdb, only in-frame clones are kept and a portion is missing. The repertoire holds around 400,000 clones, about 16% seen once, with around 0.02% in the top ten. Sequenced input: naive CD4+ T cells from blood. The receptors originated from a woman aged 18-29 years in good health.

The chain employs TRBV19 and TRBJ2-1, with a possible D match to TRBD2 (5 bases). Between the trimmed V and J ends, which lost 3 bases and 10 bases, there was a span of 16 bases. CDR1 and CDR2 (germline): LNHDA, SQIVND (reference sequence). This CDR3 region has 14 residues. In DNA, the CDR3 is TGTGCCAGTAGTATGGATGCCGTAGCGCCGGAGCAGTTCTTC. This sequence encodes CASSMDAVAPEQFF.

A few counts support this clone. The rearrangement joins TRBV29-1 to TRBJ1-5; no firm D call. The CDR3 is 16 amino acids. Per the germline V gene, CDR1 is SQVTM and CDR2 is ANQGSEA. V was pared by 8 bases and J by 7 bases, with 27 bases between. CDR3 residues: CSPVGGTGVAFQPQHF. The CDR3 nucleotides are TGCAGCCCAGTTGGAGGAACCGGGGTAGCGTTCCAGCCCCAGCATTTT.

This clone was seen a handful of times. The same CDR3 arises from other DNA sequences in this sample as well. The J gene is TRBJ1-1, the V gene TRBV7-9; D not resolved. From germline, CDR1 is SEHNR and CDR2 FQNEAQ (reference sequence). V lost 1 base and J lost 2, with 8 bases in between. This CDR3 is built from 14 residues. The CDR3, as DNA: TGTGCCAGCAGCTTAGGTCAGGCCAACACTGAAGCTTTCTTT. Its protein is CASSLGQANTEAFF.

This clone showed up just a few times. The V and J genes are TRBV7-2 and TRBJ2-3; tentatively, D is TRBD1 (6 bases). The V gene lost 6 bases and the J gene lost 6 bases, with 19 bases spanning the gap. The germline V gene encodes CDR1 SGHTA and CDR2 FQGNSA. The CDR3 runs 15 residues. The CDR3 coding sequence is TGTGCCAGCAGTAGTCGACAGGAGGCATTGGATACGCAGTATTTT. This codes for CASSSRQEALDTQYF.

This chain links TRBV29-1 with TRBJ2-1, with TRBD2 as a possible D gene (5 bases). This CDR3 is built from 15 residues. The germline CDR1 and CDR2 sequences are SQVTM and ANQGSEA. V shed 0 bases and J shed 6 bases, with 15 bases lying between them. In DNA form, the CDR3 reads TGCAGCGTTGAAGAGCCCCGGGGATTGGGCAATGAGCAGTTCTTC. Its translation is CSVEEPRGLGNEQFF.